The 31 T cell receptor beta chains presented below share a single source sample, sequenced in a study of T cell repertoires in cytomegalovirus infection (dated by TCRdb to the late 2010s). Sequenced on an Illumina HiSeq 1500. The public sequencing data were trimmed at Q25 with fastp and processed into clonotypes with MiXCR by TCRdb, which kept only in-frame beta chains. CDR3 protein duplicates are merged, each entry listing the most common genes and DNA. The sample contains approximately 350,000 distinct CDR3 sequences, approximately 30% of them found a single time. The ten top clones hold roughly 13% of the sample. The treatment or condition label for this specimen denotes: in vitro stimulation with specific CMV peptide epitopes to enrich CMV-specific T cells. These TCRs are of unknown antigen specificity. Sequenced here: cultured PBMCs, sampled from culture after CMV antigen stimulation. The source of these receptors is a human donor in good health (CMV status not recorded). Some clones in this sample may be carry-over from other donors' samples.

This clonotype turned up a few times. The gene calls are TRBV18 and TRBJ2-2, with TRBD1 matching over 9 bases. Per the germline V gene, CDR1 is KGHSH and CDR2 is LQKENI. The trim removed 10 bases at V and 5 bases at J, leaving 5 bases unmatched. This CDR3 comprises 13 residues. Here the CDR3 reads CATSGTGTGELFF. The CDR3 DNA is TGTGCCACATCCGGGACAGGGACCGGGGAGCTGTTTTTT.

The chain links TRBV5-5 to TRBJ2-3, with D unclear. V lost 1 base and J lost 0, with 9 bases in between. The CDR3 covers 15 residues. The V gene's germline CDR1 is SGHKS and CDR2 YYEKEE (reference sequence). The CDR3 DNA sequence: TGTGCCAGCAGCTTGACACGATCTAGCACAGATACGCAGTATTTT. It is translated as CASSLTRSSTDTQYF. The entire variable domain, with the rest obtained from reference TRBV5-5 and TRBJ2-3, is as follows: DAGVTQSPTHLIKTRGQQVTLRCSPISGHKSVSWYQQVLGQGPQFIFQYYEKEERGRGNFPDRFSARQFPNYSSELNVNALLLGDSALYLCASSLTRSSTDTQYFGPGTRLTVL.

The rearrangement joins TRBV7-2 to TRBJ2-3, with D possibly TRBD2 on 6 matching bases. This CDR3 comprises 15 residues. Trimming shortened V by 5 bases and J by 0 bases, and 12 bases separated the two germline ends. Germline CDR1 SGHTA, CDR2 FQGNSA. CDR3 loop: CASSAGDFSTDTQYF. The DNA for the CDR3 is TGTGCCAGCAGCGCCGGGGACTTTAGCACAGATACGCAGTATTTT.

This clonotype was counted between two and nine times. The CDR3 spells CASSIQGVDTQYF. The CDR3 region has the DNA TGTGCCAGTAGTATCCAGGGAGTTGATACGCAGTATTTT. This rearrangement joins TRBV19 to TRBJ2-3; D is possibly TRBD1 or TRBD2 (5 bases each). The CDR3 runs 13 residues. V lost 3 bases, J lost 6 bases, and 10 bases lay in between. The germline gives CDR1 LNHDA, CDR2 SQIVND (reference sequence).

This clonotype was recorded once. The genes are TRBV6-8 and TRBJ1-2, with 12 bases fitting TRBD1. From germline, CDR1 is MNHGY and CDR2 SAAAGT. V lost 0 bases and J lost 4; bases outside the gene matches: 3. This CDR3 spans 16 amino acids. For the CDR3, the DNA is TGTGCCAGCAGTTACTCAGGGACAGGGGGCGTCTATGGCTACACCTTC. Translated, it gives CASSYSGTGGVYGYTF.

V is TRBV5-4 and J is TRBJ2-7; perhaps TRBD2 as D (5 bases). Trimming shortened V by 0 bases and J by 3 bases, and 13 bases separated the two germline ends. This CDR3 contains 15 residues. Germline V gives CDR1 SGHNT, CDR2 YYREEE (reference sequence). The CDR3 nucleotides are TGTGCCAGCAGCTTGGGGCTAGCAGAAATCTACGAGCAGTACTTC. Protein product: CASSLGLAEIYEQYF.

This clonotype was counted only a few times. The J gene is TRBJ2-1, the V gene TRBV5-1, with D unclear. Germline CDR1 SGHRS, CDR2 YFSETQ. This CDR3 has 13 residues. V was pared by 2 bases and J by 8 bases, with 11 bases between. Written as DNA, the CDR3 is TGCGCCAGCAGCTTTATAGGGTCGGATGAGCAGTTCTTC. Its translation: CASSFIGSDEQFF.

The table lists this clonotype with many counts. J is TRBJ2-7 and V is TRBV7-2; D possibly uses TRBD1 or TRBD2 (6 bases each). Germline CDR1 is SGHTA and CDR2 is FQGNSA. The CDR3 runs 12 residues. Trimming took off 4 bases at V and 9 bases at J, with 13 bases between the two ends. The CDR3 spells CASSSAEGGQYF. CDR3 coding DNA: TGTGCCAGCAGCTCCGCCGAGGGGGGGCAGTACTTC.

The J gene is TRBJ1-2, the V gene TRBV7-3, with D perhaps TRBD1 (5 bases). With 4 bases removed from V and 7 bases from J, the gap between germline ends came to 16 bases. In germline, CDR1 is SGHTA, CDR2 FQGTGA. The CDR3 length is 14 residues. The CDR3 loop is CASSSRGGEGGYTF. The CDR3 region has the DNA TGTGCCAGCAGCTCCCGAGGAGGGGAAGGTGGCTACACCTTC.

V usage is TRBV7-2 and J usage is TRBJ2-3; 11 bases line up with TRBD2. The CDR3 has 16 amino acids. In germline, CDR1 is SGHTA, CDR2 FQGNSA. J lost 3 bases, V lost 2 bases, and 4 bases had no gene match. DNA of the CDR3: TGTGCCAGCAGCTTATTAACTAGCGGGAGAACAGATACGCAGTATTTT. Its translation is CASSLLTSGRTDTQYF.

This clonotype was seen a handful of times. The rearrangement links TRBV6-5 to TRBJ1-2, with D perhaps matching TRBD1 (5 bases). Trimming shortened V by 0 bases and J by 3 bases, and 11 bases separated the two germline ends. From germline, CDR1 is MNHEY and CDR2 SVGAGI. The CDR3 consists of 15 residues. The DNA of the CDR3 is TGTGCCAGCAGTTACTCGGCGACAGTTTACTATGGCTACACCTTC. Its protein is CASSYSATVYYGYTF.

This clonotype has at least ten counts. V is TRBV7-2 and J is TRBJ2-1, with 13 bases fitting TRBD2. Germline CDR1 SGHTA, CDR2 FQGNSA. The ends lost 3 bases at V and 5 bases at J; junction bases unmatched: 4. CDR3 length equals 16 residues. In nucleotides, the CDR3 is TGTGCCAGCAGCTTCGGACTAGCGGGAGTAAACAATGAGCAGTTCTTC. This sequence encodes CASSFGLAGVNNEQFF.

This chain uses TRBV6-2 or TRBV6-3 with TRBJ2-7; TRBD2 agrees at 11 bases. V lost 6 bases, J lost 1 base, and 5 bases stayed unmatched. The length of the CDR3 is 15 residues. Germline values: CDR1 MNHEY, CDR2 SVGEGT. CDR3 sequence: CASSHRLAGSYEQYV. The CDR3 nucleotides are TGTGCCAGCAGCCATCGACTAGCGGGGTCCTACGAGCAGTACGTC.

This clonotype turned up a few times. The genes are TRBV7-2 and TRBJ2-3; D is unclear. Per germline, CDR1 SGHTA and CDR2 FQGNSA. This CDR3 region has 13 residues. Trimming took off 6 bases at V and 6 bases at J, with 13 bases between the two ends. The CDR3 is CASRFRFWDTQYF. The CDR3 region has the DNA TGTGCCAGCAGATTCAGATTTTGGGATACGCAGTATTTT.

The CDR3 DNA reads as TGCAGTGCTAGTCGGCTAGCGGGAAGCTACAATGAGCAGTTCTTC. It is translated as CSASRLAGSYNEQFF. The chain carries TRBV20-1 and TRBJ2-1, with TRBD2 matching 9 bases. Unmatched junction bases numbered 6, after V lost 3 bases and J lost 3 bases. Germline loops: CDR1 DFQATT, CDR2 SNEGSKA (reference sequence). This CDR3 is built from 15 residues.

This clonotype was counted many times. The chain uses TRBV7-9 and TRBJ2-6, with TRBD1 matching 9 bases. CDR3 length: 18 residues. V shed 4 bases, J shed 0 bases, and the junction held 7 bases outside the gene matches. Germline CDR1 and CDR2: SEHNR and FQNEAQ (reference sequence). CDR3 sequence: CASSWGDRALSGANVLTF. CDR3 DNA: TGTGCCAGCAGCTGGGGGGACAGGGCCCTCTCTGGGGCCAACGTCCTGACTTTC.

This clonotype was observed a handful of times. The V call is TRBV14, the J call TRBJ1-1; tentatively, D is TRBD1 (6 bases). Trimming cost V 0 bases and J 4 bases, with 12 bases left between them. The CDR3 consists of 15 residues. The V gene's germline CDR1 is SGHDN and CDR2 FVKESK. CDR3 in amino acids: CASSQDPGAVTEAFF. CDR3 DNA: TGTGCCAGCAGCCAAGATCCGGGGGCTGTCACTGAAGCTTTCTTT.

This clonotype has just one count. The chain recombines TRBV2 with TRBJ1-2, with a possible D match to TRBD1 (5 bases). Germline lookup yields CDR1 SNHLY and CDR2 FYNNEI. Trimming shortened V by 4 bases and J by 6 bases, and 18 bases separated the two germline ends. This CDR3 is built from 15 residues. The CDR3 DNA sequence: TGTGCCAGCAGTGCCTTCAGCAGGGTCGAGGATGGCTACACCTTC. It encodes CASSAFSRVEDGYTF.

This rearrangement joins TRBV6-2 or TRBV6-3 to TRBJ2-3; D gene uncertain. The V end was cut by 7 bases, the J end by 8 bases, with 16 bases between. This CDR3 comprises 13 residues. Germline V gene lookup returns CDR1 MNHEY and CDR2 SVGEGT. The CDR3 region is CASNIGELVTQYF. As DNA, the CDR3 is TGTGCCAGCAATATTGGAGAACTGGTTACGCAGTATTTT.

This chain connects TRBV5-4 to TRBJ1-2, with D possibly TRBD1 on 6 matching bases. Deletions cut 4 bases from V and 4 bases from J, with 11 bases between. Germline CDR1 and CDR2: SGHNT and YYREEE (reference sequence). This CDR3 region has 13 residues. The CDR3 nucleotides read TGTGCCAGCAGCACCCGGACAGTCTATGGCTACACCTTC. Translated: CASSTRTVYGYTF.

CDR3 region: CASSSTSGSTGELFF. The CDR3 nucleotides are TGTGCCAGCAGCTCGACTAGCGGGAGCACCGGGGAGCTGTTTTTT. The rearrangement joins TRBV7-9 to TRBJ2-2; 12 bases map to TRBD2. This CDR3 has 15 residues. V lost 4 bases, J lost 4 bases, and 1 base stayed unmatched. Germline V gene sequence: CDR1 SEHNR, CDR2 FQNEAQ (reference sequence).

The chain carries TRBV7-2 and TRBJ2-5; D remains ambiguous. Germline V gene sequence: CDR1 SGHTA, CDR2 FQGNSA. Deletions cut 5 bases from V and 4 bases from J, with 5 bases between. This CDR3 contains 11 residues. The chain's CDR3 is CASSGRETQYF. For the CDR3, the DNA is TGTGCCAGCAGCGGAAGAGAGACCCAGTACTTC.

This clonotype was seen only a few times. This chain links TRBV20-1 with TRBJ2-3; perhaps TRBD2 as D (6 bases). Germline loops: CDR1 DFQATT, CDR2 SNEGSKA (reference sequence). V was clipped by 6 bases and J by 4 bases, with 23 bases between them. The CDR3 contains 16 residues. The CDR3 DNA reads TGCAGTGCCTCCGGGAGCCCGAGGGGATGGTCAGATACGCAGTATTTT. Its protein is CSASGSPRGWSDTQYF.

This chain links TRBV19 with TRBJ2-1, with 8 nucleotides matching TRBD2. Germline V gives CDR1 LNHDA, CDR2 SQIVND (reference sequence). After removal of 3 bases from V and 9 bases from J, the junction contained 4 bases not matched to a gene. The CDR3 runs 13 residues. The CDR3 nucleotides read TGTGCCAGTAGTATTAGCGGGATTGGTGAGCAGTTCTTC. This translates into CASSISGIGEQFF.

This clonotype occurred a few times. V usage is TRBV11-2 and J usage is TRBJ2-3; 11 positions agree with TRBD1. In germline, CDR1 is SGHAT, CDR2 FQNNGV. This CDR3 is built from 17 residues. The V gene end was trimmed by 8 bases and the J gene end by 2 bases; junction bases not matched to a gene: 12. The CDR3 is CASCSGTGGRDTDTQYF. The DNA of the CDR3 is TGTGCCAGCTGTTCCGGGACAGGGGGAAGAGACACAGATACGCAGTATTTT.

This clonotype came up a few times. This chain links TRBV12-3 or TRBV12-4 with TRBJ2-1; perhaps D is TRBD1 or TRBD2 (6 bases each). Trimming left V 7 bases short and J 4 bases short, with 17 bases between. The CDR3 is 15 residues long. The CDR3 here is CASTRGLAQYNEQFF. CDR3 DNA sequence: TGTGCCAGCACCCGGGGGCTAGCGCAGTACAATGAGCAGTTCTTC.

This chain links TRBV3-1 with TRBJ2-1; tentatively, D is TRBD1 or TRBD2 (5 bases each). V shed 1 base and J shed 4 bases, with 23 bases lying between them. The CDR3 sequence is 19 residues long. Germline V CDR1 and CDR2: LGHDT, YNNKEL (reference sequence). The CDR3 coding sequence is TGTGCCAGCAGCCAAGGAAGGGACGGATCCATTCCGGTTTACAATGAGCAGTTCTTC. As protein: CASSQGRDGSIPVYNEQFF.

This chain connects TRBV6-8 to TRBJ1-5; 12 nucleotides align to TRBD1. The CDR3 runs 15 residues. The V gene end was trimmed by 7 bases and the J gene end by 7 bases; junction bases not matched to a gene: 8. The germline gives CDR1 MNHGY, CDR2 SAAAGT. As DNA, the CDR3 is TGTGCCAGCAAACCGGGACAGGGGGCGCGGCAGCCCCAGCATTTT. Translating gives CASKPGQGARQPQHF.

This chain joins TRBV5-1 and TRBJ2-5; the match to TRBD2 covers 9 bases. The CDR3 consists of 15 residues. The J segment lost 4 bases and the V segment lost 1 base, leaving 5 bases of the junction unmatched. Germline V gives CDR1 SGHRS, CDR2 YFSETQ. CDR3: CASSLIAGASETQYF. The CDR3 nucleotides read TGCGCCAGCAGCTTGATAGCGGGAGCGTCAGAGACCCAGTACTTC.

The V and J genes are TRBV12-3 or TRBV12-4 and TRBJ2-1; D may correspond to TRBD1 or TRBD2 (5 bases each). V lost 6 bases to trimming and J lost 4 bases, with 16 bases between them. This CDR3 has 15 residues. The CDR3 DNA reads TGTGCCAGCAGCCCGGGACGGACCATTTACAATGAGCAGTTCTTC. Protein: CASSPGRTIYNEQFF.

There are a few counts of this clonotype. The chain couples TRBV6-8 to TRBJ2-5; 9 nucleotides line up with TRBD2. The V gene's germline CDR1 is MNHGY and CDR2 SAAAGT. J gave up 5 bases and V 2 bases, and 6 bases lay outside the gene matches. The CDR3 is 15 residues long. Here the CDR3 reads CASSYGGRARETQYF. For the CDR3, the DNA is TGTGCCAGCAGTTACGGCGGGAGGGCCCGGGAGACCCAGTACTTC.